Listed below are T cell receptor beta chains from one sample, sequenced in a study of identical twins. TCRdb itself ran the 5' RACE reads through MiXCR, one entry per CDR3 protein. The table records 690,000 or so distinct CDR3 sequences, 8.5% to 9.5% of them present only once. These data also featured in a second study, about yellow fever vaccine responses in identical twins.

The sample comprised PBMCs. These receptor sequences come from a woman aged 18-29 years in good health. Each CDR3 is given with its conserved first and last residue. A D gene is named only where the DNA matches it firmly. Size is stated for part of the rows, as once, few or many counts, or as a class when the clone is expanded.

CDR3aa,CDR3nt,j_gene,d_gene,abundance,v_gene
CASSSIGGPIKNTGELFF,TGTGCCAGCAGTTCTATAGGTGGCCCAATCAAGAACACCGGGGAGCTGTTTTTT,TRBJ2-2,-,few,TRBV6-2/TRBV6-3
CASSRTGQAPYEQYF,TGCGCCAGCAGCCGTACGGGACAGGCCCCCTACGAGCAGTACTTC,TRBJ2-7,TRBD1,many,TRBV5-1
CASSQRTGATNEKLFF,TGTGCCAGCAGCCAACGGACAGGGGCAACTAATGAAAAACTGTTTTTT,TRBJ1-4,TRBD1,-,TRBV7-2
CSALGAYNEQFF,TGCAGTGCTCTCGGGGCGTACAATGAGCAGTTCTTC,TRBJ2-1,-,few,TRBV20-1
CASSSLNNSYNEQFF,TGTGCCAGCAGTTCCCTAAATAACTCCTACAATGAGCAGTTCTTC,TRBJ2-1,-,few,TRBV28
CASSYSNLQETQYF,TGTGCCAGCAGTTACTCGAATTTACAAGAGACCCAGTACTTC,TRBJ2-5,-,many,TRBV6-2/TRBV6-3
CASTRLAGGQETQYF,TGTGCCAGCACTAGGTTAGCGGGGGGCCAAGAGACCCAGTACTTC,TRBJ2-5,TRBD2,-,TRBV12-3/TRBV12-4
CASSQRDNQPQHF,TGTGCCAGCAGCCAAAGGGATAATCAGCCCCAGCATTTT,TRBJ1-5,-,many,TRBV3-1
CASSSLTSSYEQYF,TGTGCCAGCAGTTCCCTAACTAGTTCCTACGAGCAGTACTTC,TRBJ2-7,-,few,TRBV6-5
CSVTLGSNEKLFF,TGCAGCGTGACACTAGGTTCTAATGAAAAACTGTTTTTT,TRBJ1-4,-,few,TRBV29-1
CSVDRLAGGETQYF,TGCAGCGTTGATAGGCTAGCGGGAGGTGAAACGCAGTATTTT,TRBJ2-3,TRBD2,many,TRBV29-1
CASSFWPNNEQFF,TGTGCCAGCAGTTTCTGGCCAAACAATGAGCAGTTCTTC,TRBJ2-1,-,-,TRBV12-3/TRBV12-4
CASSLVLAGHYEQYF,TGCGCCAGCAGCTTGGTATTAGCGGGTCACTACGAGCAGTACTTC,TRBJ2-7,TRBD2,many,TRBV5-1
CASSPPYGGETYEQYF,TGTGCCAGCTCACCACCGTATGGAGGGGAGACCTACGAGCAGTACTTC,TRBJ2-7,-,-,TRBV18
CASSQEVGKSSYEQYF,TGTGCCAGCAGCCAAGAGGTCGGTAAATCTTCCTACGAGCAGTACTTC,TRBJ2-7,-,-,TRBV4-2
CASTRAGGGDTQYF,TGTGCCAGCACTCGAGCGGGAGGGGGCGATACGCAGTATTTT,TRBJ2-3,TRBD2,few,TRBV7-2
CASSFKGLSGANVLTF,TGTGCCAGCAGCTTTAAGGGGTTATCTGGGGCCAACGTCCTGACTTTC,TRBJ2-6,-,few,TRBV7-2
CASSQLPRGTSGNYNEQFF,TGTGCCAGCAGCCAGTTACCCCGAGGTACTAGCGGGAACTACAATGAGCAGTTCTTC,TRBJ2-1,TRBD2,few,TRBV14
CASSQADGLGYTF,TGCGCCAGCAGCCAAGCGGACGGGCTCGGCTACACCTTC,TRBJ1-2,-,-,TRBV4-1
CSVITPGSDYEQYF,TGCAGCGTCATTACCCCAGGGTCAGACTACGAGCAGTACTTC,TRBJ2-7,-,few,TRBV29-1
CASSHGLAGGPLYF,TGTGCCAGCAGCCACGGACTAGCGGGGGGCCCTTTGTATTTT,TRBJ2-3,TRBD2,many,TRBV7-9
CASSQSGLNSYEQYF,TGTGCCAGCTCCCAATCGGGACTAAACTCCTACGAGCAGTACTTC,TRBJ2-7,TRBD2,few,TRBV11-1
CASSQSRQGPYEQYF,TGTGCCAGCAGCCAGTCGAGACAGGGGCCCTACGAGCAGTACTTC,TRBJ2-7,TRBD1,-,TRBV14
CASSLTGGRAEAFF,TGTGCCAGCAGTTTGACAGGGGGCAGGGCTGAAGCTTTCTTT,TRBJ1-1,TRBD1,few,TRBV12-3/TRBV12-4
CASSLGVAGGIRKYQETQYF,TGTGCCAGCAGCTTAGGGGTGGCAGGCGGTATAAGAAAGTACCAAGAGACCCAGTACTTC,TRBJ2-5,-,many,TRBV11-2
CASSSASGGLTYEQYF,TGCGCCAGCAGCTCCGCTTCAGGGGGCCTTACCTACGAGCAGTACTTC,TRBJ2-7,TRBD1,few,TRBV5-1
CASSHSTGLNEQFF,TGTGCCAGCAGCCATTCTACAGGGTTGAATGAGCAGTTCTTC,TRBJ2-1,-,many,TRBV14
CASSGLGGAYNEQFF,TGTGCCAGCAGTGGTCTTGGGGGGGCCTACAATGAGCAGTTCTTC,TRBJ2-1,TRBD2,many,TRBV6-5
CASSAKEVNEQFF,TGTGCCAGCAGCGCCAAGGAGGTCAATGAGCAGTTCTTC,TRBJ2-1,-,-,TRBV2
CASSQDRGGQIVGAFLF,TGTGCCAGCAGCCAAGATCGCGGGGGACAGATTGTAGGAGCTTTCTTATTT,TRBJ1-1,TRBD1,-,TRBV3-1
CSARGLAGLPGEQYF,TGCAGTGCTAGGGGATTAGCGGGACTCCCGGGGGAGCAGTACTTC,TRBJ2-7,TRBD2,few,TRBV20-1
CSANRPGQSFYEQYF,TGCAGTGCAAATCGACCGGGACAGAGCTTCTACGAGCAGTACTTC,TRBJ2-7,TRBD1,-,TRBV20-1
CASSLGTGNNNEQFF,TGTGCCAGCAGCTTAGGTACGGGGAACAACAATGAGCAGTTCTTC,TRBJ2-1,-,few,TRBV7-9
CATSLDGGASYEQYF,TGTGCCACATCCCTGGACGGGGGGGCCTCCTACGAGCAGTACTTC,TRBJ2-7,TRBD2,many,TRBV10-3
CSVEDLREGYEQFF,TGCAGCGTTGAAGATCTGAGGGAAGGCTATGAGCAGTTCTTC,TRBJ2-1,-,few,TRBV29-1
CASSLGGLWQPQHF,TGTGCCAGCAGTTTAGGTGGGCTGTGGCAGCCCCAGCATTTT,TRBJ1-5,-,few,TRBV12-3/TRBV12-4
CASTEDMNTEAFF,TGTGCCAGCACCGAAGACATGAACACTGAAGCTTTCTTT,TRBJ1-1,-,few,TRBV12-3/TRBV12-4
CASSTPYPVYNEQFF,TGTGCCAGCAGCACCCCCTATCCAGTGTACAATGAGCAGTTCTTC,TRBJ2-1,-,few,TRBV7-8
CASSPNRDRGYEQYF,TGTGCCAGCAGCCCAAACCGGGACAGGGGCTACGAGCAGTACTTC,TRBJ2-7,TRBD1,-,TRBV7-9
CASRGRDSYEQYF,TGTGCCAGCAGGGGCAGGGACTCCTACGAGCAGTACTTC,TRBJ2-7,-,many,TRBV12-3/TRBV12-4
CASSSSGDSYNSPLHF,TGCGCCAGCAGCTCTTCAGGAGACTCCTATAATTCACCCCTCCACTTT,TRBJ1-6,-,few,TRBV5-1
CASSLMGNEQYF,TGTGCCAGCAGCTTGATGGGAAACGAGCAGTACTTC,TRBJ2-7,-,many,TRBV7-9
CASSYDIYEQYF,TGTGCCAGCAGTTACGACATTTACGAGCAGTACTTC,TRBJ2-7,-,-,TRBV6-6
CASSFGSHETMNTEAFF,TGTGCCAGCAGTTTTGGGTCCCACGAAACCATGAACACTGAAGCTTTCTTT,TRBJ1-1,-,many,TRBV28
CASSLEGRANYGYTF,TGTGCCAGCAGTTTAGAAGGGAGAGCTAACTATGGCTACACCTTC,TRBJ1-2,-,many,TRBV28
CASTSPQSGGELFF,TGTGCCAGCACCTCACCACAATCGGGCGGGGAGCTGTTTTTT,TRBJ2-2,-,few,TRBV7-2
CASRASGSDEQYF,TGTGCCAGCAGAGCTAGCGGGAGTGACGAGCAGTACTTC,TRBJ2-7,TRBD2,few,TRBV7-2
CASSQGANTQYF,TGTGCCAGCAGCCAAGGAGCTAATACGCAGTATTTT,TRBJ2-3,-,many,TRBV3-1
CASSLDRDREGEQFF,TGTGCCAGCAGCCTGGACCGGGACCGCGAGGGAGAGCAGTTCTTC,TRBJ2-1,-,-,TRBV7-8
CAWTGSNEQFF,TGTGCCTGGACAGGGAGCAATGAGCAGTTCTTC,TRBJ2-1,-,-,TRBV30
CASSLVQLDQTDTQYF,TGTGCCAGCAGCTTAGTTCAGCTAGACCAAACAGATACGCAGTATTTT,TRBJ2-3,-,few,TRBV7-2
CASSQVFSYEQYF,TGTGCCAGCTCACAGGTATTCTCCTACGAGCAGTACTTC,TRBJ2-7,-,few,TRBV6-6
CASSPGGATYEQYF,TGTGCCAGCAGCCCCGGGGGGGCCACCTACGAGCAGTACTTC,TRBJ2-7,TRBD2,-,TRBV7-8
CAIRGGQGADTQYF,TGTGCCATCAGGGGGGGACAGGGCGCAGATACGCAGTATTTT,TRBJ2-3,TRBD1,few,TRBV10-3